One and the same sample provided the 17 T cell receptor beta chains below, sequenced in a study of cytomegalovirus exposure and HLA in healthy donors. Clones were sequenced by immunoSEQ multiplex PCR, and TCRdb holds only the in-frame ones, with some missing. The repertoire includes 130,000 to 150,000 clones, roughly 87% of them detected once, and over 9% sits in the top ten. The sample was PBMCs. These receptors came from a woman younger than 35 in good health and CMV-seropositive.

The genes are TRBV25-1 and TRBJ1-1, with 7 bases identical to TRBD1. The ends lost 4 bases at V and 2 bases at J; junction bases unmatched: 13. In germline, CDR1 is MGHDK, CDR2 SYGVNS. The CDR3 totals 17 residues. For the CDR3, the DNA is TGTGCCAGCAGTGCGCAGACTGGGCAGGGGGGCAACACTGAAGCTTTCTTT. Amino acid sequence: CASSAQTGQGGNTEAFF.

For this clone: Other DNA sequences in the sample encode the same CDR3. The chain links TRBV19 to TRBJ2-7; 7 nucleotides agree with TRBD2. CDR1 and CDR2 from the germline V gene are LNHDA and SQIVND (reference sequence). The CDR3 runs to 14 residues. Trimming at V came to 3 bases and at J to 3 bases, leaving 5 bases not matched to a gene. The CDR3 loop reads CASSIGTGGYEQYF. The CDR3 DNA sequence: TGTGCCAGTAGTATTGGGACGGGGGGCTACGAGCAGTACTTC.

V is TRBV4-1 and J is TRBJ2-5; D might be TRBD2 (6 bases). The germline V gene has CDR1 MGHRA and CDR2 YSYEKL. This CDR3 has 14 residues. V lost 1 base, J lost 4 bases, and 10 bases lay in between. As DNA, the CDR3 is TGCGCCAGCAGCCAAGTCTCCGGGGGAGAGACCCAGTACTTC. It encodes CASSQVSGGETQYF.

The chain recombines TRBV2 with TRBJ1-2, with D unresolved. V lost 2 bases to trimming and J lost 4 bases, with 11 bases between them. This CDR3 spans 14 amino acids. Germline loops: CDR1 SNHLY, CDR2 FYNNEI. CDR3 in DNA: TGTGCCAGCAGTGAATCCACGACGGGCTATGGCTACACCTTC. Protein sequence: CASSESTTGYGYTF.

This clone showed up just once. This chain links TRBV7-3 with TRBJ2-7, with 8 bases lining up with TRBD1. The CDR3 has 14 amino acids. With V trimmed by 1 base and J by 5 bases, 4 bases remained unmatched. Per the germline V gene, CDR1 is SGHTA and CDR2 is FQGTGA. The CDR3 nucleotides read TGTGCCAGCAGCTTAAACGGACAGGGCCACGAGCAGTACTTC. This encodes CASSLNGQGHEQYF.

The CDR3 nucleotides read TGCGCCAGCAGTGCCCGGATAGCGGGTCGGACAGATACGCAGTATTTT. Residues: CASSARIAGRTDTQYF. V usage is TRBV5-1 and J usage is TRBJ2-3; 7 bases agree with TRBD2. The J segment lost 3 bases and the V segment lost 5 bases, leaving 12 bases of the junction unmatched. From germline, CDR1 is SGHRS and CDR2 YFSETQ. The CDR3 covers 16 residues.

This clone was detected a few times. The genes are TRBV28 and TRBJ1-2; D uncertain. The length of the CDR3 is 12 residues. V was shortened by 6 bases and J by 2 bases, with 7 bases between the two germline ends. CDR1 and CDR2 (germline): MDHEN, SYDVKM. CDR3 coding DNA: TGTGCCAGCAGCTCCCTCAACTATGGCTACACCTTC. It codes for CASSSLNYGYTF.

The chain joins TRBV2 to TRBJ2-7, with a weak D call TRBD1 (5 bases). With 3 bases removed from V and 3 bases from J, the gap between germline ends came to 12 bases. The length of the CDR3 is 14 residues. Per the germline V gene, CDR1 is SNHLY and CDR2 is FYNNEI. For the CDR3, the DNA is TGTGCCAGCAGTGAGAGAGGACAACTCTACGAGCAGTACTTC. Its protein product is CASSERGQLYEQYF. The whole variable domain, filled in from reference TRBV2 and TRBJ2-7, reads EPEVTQTPSHQVTQMGQEVILRCVPISNHLYFYWYRQILGQKVEFLVSFYNNEISEKSEIFDDQFSVERPDGSNFTLKIRSTKLEDSAMYFCASSERGQLYEQYFGPGTRLTVT.

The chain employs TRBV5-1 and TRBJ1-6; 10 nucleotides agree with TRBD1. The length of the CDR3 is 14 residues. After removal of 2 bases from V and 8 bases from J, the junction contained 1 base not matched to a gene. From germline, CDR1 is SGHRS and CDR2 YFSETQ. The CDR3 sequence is CASSFGTGDSPLHF. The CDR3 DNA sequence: TGCGCCAGCAGCTTCGGGACAGGGGATTCACCCCTCCACTTT.

The CDR3 nucleotides read TGCGCCAGCAGCCCGCCAGTACAGACCTACGAGCAGTACTTC. Translating it yields CASSPPVQTYEQYF. The chain links TRBV5-1 to TRBJ2-7, with D unresolved. In germline, CDR1 is SGHRS, CDR2 YFSETQ. Trimming pared 4 bases from V and 2 bases from J, leaving 13 bases between. This CDR3 spans 14 amino acids.

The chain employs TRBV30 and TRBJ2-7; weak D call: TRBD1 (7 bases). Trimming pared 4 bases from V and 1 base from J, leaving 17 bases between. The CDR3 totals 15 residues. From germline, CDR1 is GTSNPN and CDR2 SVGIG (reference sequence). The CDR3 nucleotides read TGTGCCTGGACTCACGGCGGGACAGTTTCCTACGAGCAGTACTTC. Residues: CAWTHGGTVSYEQYF.

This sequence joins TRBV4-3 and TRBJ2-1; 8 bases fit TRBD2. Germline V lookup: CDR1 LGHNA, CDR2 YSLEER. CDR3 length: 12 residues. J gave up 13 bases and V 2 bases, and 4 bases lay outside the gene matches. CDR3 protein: CASSQTSGLQFF. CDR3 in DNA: TGCGCCAGCAGCCAAACTAGCGGACTACAGTTCTTC.

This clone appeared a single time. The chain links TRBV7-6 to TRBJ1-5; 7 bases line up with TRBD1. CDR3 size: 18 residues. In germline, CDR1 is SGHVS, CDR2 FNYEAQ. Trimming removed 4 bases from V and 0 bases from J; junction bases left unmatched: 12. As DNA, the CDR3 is TGTGCCAGCAGCTCACTTCCGGGACAGAATTATAGCAATCAGCCCCAGCATTTT. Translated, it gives CASSSLPGQNYSNQPQHF. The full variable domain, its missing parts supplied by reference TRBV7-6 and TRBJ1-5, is GAGVSQSPRYKVTKRGQDVALRCDPISGHVSLYWYRQALGQGPEFLTYFNYEAQQDKSGLPNDRFSAERPEGSISTLTIQRTEQRDSAMYRCASSSLPGQNYSNQPQHFGDGTRLSIL.

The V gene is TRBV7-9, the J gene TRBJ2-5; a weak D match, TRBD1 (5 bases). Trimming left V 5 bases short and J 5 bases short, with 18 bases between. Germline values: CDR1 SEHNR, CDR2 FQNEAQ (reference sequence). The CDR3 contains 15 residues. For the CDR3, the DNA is TGTGCCAGCAGCCACCCCCTGGGGCACGGGGAGACCCAGTACTTC. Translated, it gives CASSHPLGHGETQYF.

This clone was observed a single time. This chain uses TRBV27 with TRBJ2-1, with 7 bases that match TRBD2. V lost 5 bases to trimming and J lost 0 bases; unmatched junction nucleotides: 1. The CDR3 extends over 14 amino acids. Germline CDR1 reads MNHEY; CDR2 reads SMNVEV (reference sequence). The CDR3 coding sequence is TGTGCCAGCAGTGGCGGGAGCTCCTACAATGAGCAGTTCTTC. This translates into CASSGGSSYNEQFF.

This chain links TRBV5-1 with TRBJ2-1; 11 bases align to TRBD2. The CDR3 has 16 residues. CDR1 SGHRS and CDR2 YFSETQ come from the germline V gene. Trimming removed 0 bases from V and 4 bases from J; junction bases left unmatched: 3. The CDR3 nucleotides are TGCGCCAGCAGCTTGGTAGCGGGGGGGCCTTACAATGAGCAGTTCTTC. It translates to CASSLVAGGPYNEQFF.

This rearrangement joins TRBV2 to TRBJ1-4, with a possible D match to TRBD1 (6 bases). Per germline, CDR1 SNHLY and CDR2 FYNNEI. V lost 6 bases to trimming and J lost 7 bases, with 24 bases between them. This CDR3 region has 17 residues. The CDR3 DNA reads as TGTGCCAGCAGCCGATACAGGGCAGATGTGGGTAGTGAAAAACTGTTTTTT. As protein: CASSRYRADVGSEKLFF.